This entry features one T cell receptor beta chain sequence. These data are taken from a study of shared clonotypes between healthy human individuals. Clones were read by immunoSEQ multiplex PCR, and TCRdb kept only the in-frame ones, dropping some. The sample holds approximately 2.4 million clones, approximately 94% seen once. Per germline, CDR1 GTSNPN and CDR2 SVGIG (reference sequence). Trimming took 5 bases from V and 7 from J, leaving 11 bases between them. This CDR3 is 11 amino acids long. Donors had no recently reported acute infections or vaccinations and were HIV-negative. The origin of this receptor is a man younger than 35 in good health. The rearrangement joins TRBV30 to TRBJ1-1; D gene ambiguous. Sample: naive CD4+ T cells sorted from blood. This sample's subset: CD45RA+ positively selected. CDR3 sequence reads: CAWHQRIEAFF. The CDR3 coding sequence is TGTGCCTGGCATCAGAGGATTGAAGCTTTCTTT.